These T cell receptor beta chains were read from a single sample in a study of blood T cell repertoires in COVID-19. Here immunoSEQ multiplex PCR was the method, and the copy in TCRdb shows in-frame clones only, minus some. The table has more than 200,000 clones, 80% to 90% seen once. Sequencing was done on a sample of peripheral blood. The origin of the receptors is a man in his forties or fifties with acute or convalescent COVID-19. The CDR3 runs from the conserved cysteine through the conserved F or W. D genes are given only for firm matches. Clone size is not always given. Where it is, it says once, few, many or a class for expanded clones.

D	V	J	size	CDR3	DNA
NA	TRBV7-9	TRBJ1-4	NA	CASSFTDSNEKLFF	TGTGCCAGCAGCTTCACGGACAGTAATGAAAAACTGTTTTTT
NA	TRBV7-3	TRBJ1-1	NA	CASSLNSQGPNTEAFF	TGTGCCAGCAGCTTAAATTCACAGGGCCCGAACACTGAAGCTTTCTTT
NA	TRBV6-5	TRBJ2-1	NA	CASSGSHEQFF	TGTGCCAGCAGCGGGAGTCATGAGCAGTTCTTC
NA	TRBV7-9	TRBJ2-6	NA	CASSLRGLSGANVLTF	TGTGCCAGCAGCTTAAGAGGGCTGAGCGGGGCCAACGTCCTGACTTTC
TRBD1	TRBV6-6	TRBJ1-2	once	CASSYSGGPHYGYTF	TGTGCCAGCAGTTACTCAGGGGGCCCCCACTATGGCTACACCTTC
TRBD1	TRBV4-1	TRBJ1-2	NA	CASSQEDRVNYGYTF	TGCGCCAGCAGCCAAGAGGACAGGGTGAACTATGGCTACACCTTC
NA	TRBV11-2	TRBJ2-7	NA	CASSPRLLSYEQYF	TGTGCCAGCAGCCCACGACTACTCTCCTACGAGCAGTACTTC
NA	TRBV2	TRBJ2-7	NA	CASSRDIYEQYF	TGTGCCAGCAGTAGGGACATTTACGAGCAGTACTTC
NA	TRBV19	TRBJ2-4	NA	CASSISRVGTKNIQYF	TGTGCCAGTAGTATCTCGAGGGTGGGGACCAAAAACATTCAGTACTTC
NA	TRBV24-1	TRBJ1-1	many	CATSGTMEDTEAFF	TGTGCCACCAGTGGTACGATGGAGGACACTGAAGCTTTCTTT
NA	TRBV4-1	TRBJ2-1	once	CASKYENEQFF	TGCGCCAGCAAGTACGAGAATGAGCAGTTCTTC
TRBD1	TRBV5-1	TRBJ2-2	NA	CASSLRQGAIGELFF	TGCGCCAGCAGCTTGCGCCAGGGGGCCATCGGGGAGCTGTTTTTT
NA	TRBV10-2	TRBJ1-1	NA	CADRTAMNTEAFF	TGCGCCGACCGGACAGCTATGAACACTGAAGCTTTCTTT
NA	TRBV7-9	TRBJ1-2	NA	CASSPESHYGYTF	TGTGCCAGCAGTCCCGAGAGTCACTATGGCTACACCTTC
NA	TRBV4-3	TRBJ2-7	few	CASSQEGHEAYEQYF	TGCGCCAGCAGCCAAGAGGGACATGAGGCCTACGAGCAGTACTTC
NA	TRBV28	TRBJ1-5	NA	CASSPPGWGQQPQHF	TGTGCCAGCAGTCCCCCCGGGTGGGGGCAACAGCCCCAGCATTTT